The rows below give T cell receptor beta chains drawn from one sample of a study of blood T cells in healthy people across ages. TCRdb re-called the 5' RACE reads through MiXCR, storing one row per CDR3 protein. Counted here are about 680,000 distinct CDR3 sequences, more than 40% occurring once; the ten biggest clones make up under 35%. Material: blood. The receptors shown here come from a woman between 55 and 75 years old in good health. The CDR3 runs from the conserved cysteine through the conserved F or W. D genes are given only for firm matches. Not every row has a clone size; where given, it reads once, few, many or a size class.

V gene,D gene,CDR3 length,clone size,J gene,CDR3 protein,CDR3 DNA
TRBV7-2,.,11,.,TRBJ2-1,CASSLITEQFF,TGTGCCAGCAGCTTAATCACAGAGCAGTTCTTC
TRBV24-1,TRBD1,15,.,TRBJ1-5,CATPTWTGTNQPQHF,TGTGCCACCCCGACCTGGACAGGGACCAATCAGCCCCAGCATTTT
TRBV5-4,.,15,few,TRBJ2-4,CASSLVGDSGNIQYF,TGTGCCAGCAGCTTGGTAGGGGATAGTGGAAACATTCAGTACTTC
TRBV10-3,.,16,.,TRBJ2-1,CAITPQRPSSYNEQFF,TGTGCCATCACCCCGCAGCGGCCCTCTTCCTACAATGAGCAGTTCTTC
TRBV28,TRBD1,16,few,TRBJ1-2,CASSLYGQASNYGYTF,TGTGCCAGCAGTTTATACGGACAGGCCTCCAACTATGGCTACACCTTC
TRBV20-1,.,10,few,TRBJ1-4,CSAENEKLFF,TGCAGTGCTGAAAATGAAAAACTGTTTTTT
TRBV15,TRBD2,16,few,TRBJ2-4,CATSRDKTSGVNIQYF,TGTGCCACCAGCAGAGATAAGACTAGCGGGGTCAACATTCAGTACTTC
TRBV6-5,.,16,.,TRBJ2-7,CASSYGASYSSYEQYF,TGTGCCAGCAGTTACGGGGCTAGCTATAGCTCCTACGAGCAGTACTTC
TRBV28,TRBD1,11,.,TRBJ2-5,CASRQGGEQYF,TGTGCCAGCCGACAGGGGGGGGAGCAGTACTTC
TRBV5-1,.,12,.,TRBJ2-5,CASSYTSETQYF,TGCGCCAGCAGTTACACCTCAGAGACCCAGTACTTC
TRBV24-1,.,13,.,TRBJ2-5,CATSDAGDNEQYF,TGTGCCACCAGTGATGCAGGAGACAATGAGCAGTACTTC
TRBV29-1,TRBD1,14,.,TRBJ2-7,CSVAGTALPYEQYF,TGCAGCGTTGCTGGGACAGCCCTCCCCTACGAGCAGTACTTC
TRBV3-1,.,14,.,TRBJ2-2,CASSLRVQTGELFF,TGTGCCAGCAGCCTGAGGGTCCAGACCGGGGAGCTGTTTTTT
TRBV20-1,.,13,.,TRBJ1-6,CSAKRADNSPLHF,TGCAGTGCAAAGAGGGCAGATAATTCACCCCTCCACTTT
TRBV28,.,12,.,TRBJ1-2,CASSLQAYGYTF,TGTGCCAGCAGTTTGCAGGCGTATGGCTACACCTTC
TRBV20-1,.,12,.,TRBJ2-7,CSASTDTYEQYF,TGCAGTGCTAGTACGGACACCTACGAGCAGTACTTC
TRBV29-1,TRBD1,13,.,TRBJ2-3,CSVQQGASNTQYF,TGCAGCGTTCAACAGGGGGCATCGAATACGCAGTATTTT
TRBV27,.,18,.,TRBJ2-6,CASSLSGASSSGANVLTF,TGTGCCAGCAGTTTATCTGGTGCTAGCTCCTCCGGGGCCAACGTCCTGACTTTC
TRBV12-5,.,13,.,TRBJ1-2,CASGLRADYGYTF,TGTGCTAGTGGTTTGAGGGCAGACTATGGCTACACCTTC
TRBV20-1,.,11,few,TRBJ2-1,CSASALGEQFF,TGCAGTGCTAGCGCGCTCGGCGAGCAGTTCTTC
TRBV20-1,.,14,.,TRBJ2-7,CSAPRQGSYNEQYF,TGCAGTGCCCCTCGGCAGGGCTCCTACAATGAGCAGTACTTC
TRBV20-1,.,15,.,TRBJ1-4,CSARVPGHFNEKLFF,TGCAGTGCTAGAGTCCCGGGACATTTTAATGAAAAACTGTTTTTT
TRBV20-1,TRBD2,18,.,TRBJ2-5,CSARDWTSGGAMGETQYF,TGCAGTGCTAGAGATTGGACTAGCGGGGGGGCCATGGGGGAGACCCAGTACTTC
TRBV7-2,.,12,.,TRBJ2-7,CASSRQSYEQYF,TGTGCCAGCAGCCGGCAGTCCTACGAGCAGTACTTC
TRBV5-1,TRBD1,15,.,TRBJ1-1,CASSLDGTGNNEAFF,TGCGCCAGCAGCTTGGACGGGACAGGGAATAATGAAGCTTTCTTT
TRBV7-9,TRBD1,16,few,TRBJ1-2,CASSSKTGTGNYGYTF,TGTGCCAGCAGCTCAAAAACTGGGACAGGGAACTATGGCTACACCTTC
TRBV29-1,TRBD1,14,few,TRBJ2-1,CSVDRYPEDNEQFF,TGCAGCGTGGACAGGTACCCCGAGGACAATGAGCAGTTCTTC
TRBV6-1,.,15,.,TRBJ1-1,CASSDRAWGNTEAFF,TGTGCCAGCAGTGACAGGGCCTGGGGGAACACTGAAGCTTTCTTT
TRBV3-1,TRBD1,21,.,TRBJ2-1,CASSQGLPGTVCSRELGEQFF,TGTGCCAGCAGCCAAGGTTTACCCGGGACAGTTTGCTCTAGGGAATTAGGTGAGCAGTTCTTC
TRBV6-1,.,11,.,TRBJ1-4,CASSEKWKLFF,TGTGCCAGCAGTGAAAAGTGGAAACTGTTTTTT
TRBV20-1,TRBD2,13,.,TRBJ2-3,CTLLAGDSDTQYF,TGCACCCTACTAGCGGGAGACTCAGATACGCAGTATTTT
TRBV4-3,.,13,.,TRBJ1-1,CVSSKFRGGGAFF,TGCGTCAGCAGCAAGTTCAGGGGCGGGGGAGCTTTCTTT
TRBV3-1,.,14,.,TRBJ2-5,CASSLQDRLGTQYF,TGTGCCAGCAGCCTTCAGGACCGTTTGGGGACCCAGTACTTC
TRBV20-1,.,14,.,TRBJ2-4,CSARSTQGLNIQYF,TGCAGTGCTAGATCTACGCAGGGTTTAAACATTCAGTACTTC
TRBV20-1,.,13,.,TRBJ2-1,CSATRTAEETQFF,TGCAGTGCTACCCGGACAGCCGAAGAGACCCAGTTCTTC
TRBV29-1,.,13,.,TRBJ2-6,CSVQYSGANVLTF,TGCAGCGTCCAGTACTCTGGGGCCAACGTCCTGACTTTC
TRBV10-3,TRBD2,15,.,TRBJ2-2,CAIGGTSGVTGEPFF,TGTGCCATCGGCGGGACTAGCGGAGTAACAGGGGAGCCGTTTTTT
TRBV6-1,.,12,.,TRBJ2-1,CASSDVAGRQFF,TGTGCCAGCAGTGATGTGGCGGGCCGGCAGTTCTTC
TRBV7-3,.,13,.,TRBJ1-2,CASSPQPAGGYTF,TGTGCCAGCAGCCCCCAGCCCGCTGGTGGCTACACCTTC
TRBV14,.,17,.,TRBJ2-1,CASSQDLQDPPGDEQFF,TGTGCCAGCAGCCAAGACCTCCAGGACCCTCCGGGGGATGAGCAGTTCTTC
TRBV20-1,.,12,.,TRBJ2-7,CQVGTAVYEQYF,TGCCAAGTAGGGACGGCTGTTTACGAGCAGTACTTC
TRBV27,TRBD2,15,.,TRBJ2-4,CASSFYGRAANEQYF,TGTGCCAGCAGTTTCTACGGGAGGGCCGCCAATGAGCAGTACTTC
TRBV18,.,17,.,TRBJ2-5,CASSPRLQGSNQETQYF,TGTGCCAGCTCGCCACGTTTACAGGGTAGTAACCAAGAGACCCAGTACTTC
TRBV27,.,15,.,TRBJ2-6,CASSSRGSGANVLTF,TGTGCCAGCAGTTCCAGGGGCTCTGGGGCCAACGTCCTGACTTTC
TRBV5-1,.,14,few,TRBJ2-2,CASTGTSDTGELFF,TGCGCCAGTACCGGGACTTCTGACACCGGGGAGCTGTTTTTT
TRBV29-1,TRBD1,12,few,TRBJ1-2,CSVHRGRVGYTF,TGCAGCGTCCACAGGGGGCGCGTTGGCTACACCTTC
TRBV4-3,TRBD1,15,once,TRBJ1-6,CASSPKGQYNSPLHF,TGCGCCAGCAGCCCGAAGGGACAGTATAATTCACCCCTCCACTTT
TRBV12-3/TRBV12-4,.,14,.,TRBJ2-2,CASDGPVGSGELFF,TGTGCCAGTGACGGTCCGGTGGGTTCCGGGGAGCTGTTTTTT
TRBV9,TRBD2,15,.,TRBJ2-1,CASSVVAGGRNEQFF,TGTGCCAGCAGCGTAGTTGCGGGAGGGCGGAATGAGCAGTTCTTC
TRBV28,TRBD2,16,.,TRBJ2-4,CASRNLAGGAKNIQYF,TGTGCCAGCAGAAATCTGGCGGGAGGAGCCAAAAACATTCAGTACTTC
TRBV28,.,17,.,TRBJ1-2,CASSRGQGGYRARGYTF,TGTGCCAGTTCTCGCGGGCAGGGTGGTTATAGAGCTCGGGGCTACACCTTC